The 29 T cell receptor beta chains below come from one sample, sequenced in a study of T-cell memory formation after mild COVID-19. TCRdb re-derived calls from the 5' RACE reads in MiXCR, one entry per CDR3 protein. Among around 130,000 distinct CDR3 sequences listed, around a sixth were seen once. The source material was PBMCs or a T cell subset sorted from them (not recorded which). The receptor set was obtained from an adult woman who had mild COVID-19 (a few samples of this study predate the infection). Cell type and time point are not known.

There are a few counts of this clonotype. CDR3 sequence (DNA): TGTGCCAGCAGCGCCTATCGACAGGGAACTGAGTTCTTC. This gives the protein CASSAYRQGTEFF. V gene TRBV7-2 combines with J gene TRBJ2-1; 7 bases are a match to TRBD1. The V gene end was trimmed by 5 bases and the J gene end by 14 bases; junction bases not matched to a gene: 12. The CDR3 covers 13 residues. Germline V gene sequence: CDR1 SGHTA, CDR2 FQGNSA.

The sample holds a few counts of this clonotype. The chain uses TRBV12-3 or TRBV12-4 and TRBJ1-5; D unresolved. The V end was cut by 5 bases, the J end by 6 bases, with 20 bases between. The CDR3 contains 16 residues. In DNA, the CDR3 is TGTGCCAGCAGTCCCATCGGTATGGTAATGGGTCAGCCCCAGCATTTT. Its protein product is CASSPIGMVMGQPQHF.

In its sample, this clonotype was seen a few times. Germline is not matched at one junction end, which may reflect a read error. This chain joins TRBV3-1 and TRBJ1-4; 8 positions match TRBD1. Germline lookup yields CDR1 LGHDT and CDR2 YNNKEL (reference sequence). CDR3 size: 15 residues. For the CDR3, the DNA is TGTGCCAGCAGCCAAGGAGGACAGGGTATTTCGGCCTTTGTTTTT. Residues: CASSQGGQGISAFVF.

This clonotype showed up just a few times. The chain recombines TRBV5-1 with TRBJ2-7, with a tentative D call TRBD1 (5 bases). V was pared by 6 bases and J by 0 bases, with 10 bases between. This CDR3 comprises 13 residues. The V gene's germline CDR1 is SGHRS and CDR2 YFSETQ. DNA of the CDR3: TGCGCCAGCACCCTCGACAGCTCCTACGAGCAGTACTTC. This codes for CASTLDSSYEQYF.

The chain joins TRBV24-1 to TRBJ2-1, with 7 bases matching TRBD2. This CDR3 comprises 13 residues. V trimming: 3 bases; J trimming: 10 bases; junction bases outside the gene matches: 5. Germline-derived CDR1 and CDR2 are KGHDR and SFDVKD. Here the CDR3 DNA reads TGTGCCACCAGTGATCGGACTAGTCGAGAGCAGTTCTTC. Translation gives CATSDRTSREQFF.

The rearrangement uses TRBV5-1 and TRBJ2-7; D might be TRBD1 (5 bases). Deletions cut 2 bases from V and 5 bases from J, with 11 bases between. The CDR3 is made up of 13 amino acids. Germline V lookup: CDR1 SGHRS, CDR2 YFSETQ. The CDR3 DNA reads TGCGCCAGCAGCTTAAAGGGGCTGGACGAGCAGTACTTC. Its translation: CASSLKGLDEQYF.

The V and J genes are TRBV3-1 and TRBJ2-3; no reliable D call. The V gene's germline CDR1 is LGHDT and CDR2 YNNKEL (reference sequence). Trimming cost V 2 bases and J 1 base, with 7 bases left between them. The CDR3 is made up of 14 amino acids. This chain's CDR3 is CASSQIVGTDTQYF. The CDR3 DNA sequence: TGTGCCAGCAGCCAAATCGTGGGCACAGATACGCAGTATTTT.

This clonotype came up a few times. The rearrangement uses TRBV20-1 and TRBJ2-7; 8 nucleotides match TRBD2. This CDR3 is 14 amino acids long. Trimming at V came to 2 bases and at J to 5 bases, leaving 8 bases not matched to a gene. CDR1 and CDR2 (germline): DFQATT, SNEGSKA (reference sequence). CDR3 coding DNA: TGCAGTGCTAGAAAAACTAGCGGATCCGACGAGCAGTACTTC. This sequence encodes CSARKTSGSDEQYF.

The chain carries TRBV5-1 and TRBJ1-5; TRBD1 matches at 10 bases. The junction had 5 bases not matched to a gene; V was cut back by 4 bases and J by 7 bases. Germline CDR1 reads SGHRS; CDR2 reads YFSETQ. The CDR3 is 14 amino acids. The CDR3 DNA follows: TGCGCCAGCAGCGCGACAGGGGGCGGCCAGCCCCAGCATTTT. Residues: CASSATGGGQPQHF.

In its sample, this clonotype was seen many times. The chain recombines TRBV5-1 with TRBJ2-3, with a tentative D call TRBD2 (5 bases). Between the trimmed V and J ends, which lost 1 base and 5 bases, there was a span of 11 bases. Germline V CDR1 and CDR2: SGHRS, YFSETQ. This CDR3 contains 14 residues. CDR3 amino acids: CASSLRAAEDTQYF. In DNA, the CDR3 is TGCGCCAGCAGCTTGCGAGCGGCTGAAGATACGCAGTATTTT.

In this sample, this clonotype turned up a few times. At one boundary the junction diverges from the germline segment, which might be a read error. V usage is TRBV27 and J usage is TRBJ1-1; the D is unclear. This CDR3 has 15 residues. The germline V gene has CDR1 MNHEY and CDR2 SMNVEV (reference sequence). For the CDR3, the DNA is TGTTCCAGCCACGTCCTGCGGGGTATGAACACTGAAGCTTTCTTT. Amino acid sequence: CSSHVLRGMNTEAFF.

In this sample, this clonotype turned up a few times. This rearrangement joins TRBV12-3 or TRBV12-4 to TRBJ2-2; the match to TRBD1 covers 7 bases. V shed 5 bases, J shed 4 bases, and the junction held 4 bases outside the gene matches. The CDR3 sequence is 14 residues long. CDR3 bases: TGTGCCAGCAGTCCCCGACAGGGCACCGGGGAGCTGTTTTTT. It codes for CASSPRQGTGELFF.

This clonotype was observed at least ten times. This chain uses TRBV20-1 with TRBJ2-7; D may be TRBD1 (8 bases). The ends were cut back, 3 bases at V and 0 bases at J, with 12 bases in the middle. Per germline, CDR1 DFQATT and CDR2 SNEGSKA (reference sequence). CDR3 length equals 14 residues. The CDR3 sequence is CSARTGDYSYEQYF. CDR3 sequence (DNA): TGCAGTGCTAGGACAGGGGACTACTCCTACGAGCAGTACTTC.

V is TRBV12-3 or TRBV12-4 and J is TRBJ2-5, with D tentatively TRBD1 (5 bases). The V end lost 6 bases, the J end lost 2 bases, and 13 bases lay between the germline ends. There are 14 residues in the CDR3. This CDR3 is CASRPLTEQETQYF. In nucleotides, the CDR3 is TGTGCCAGCAGACCACTGACAGAGCAAGAGACCCAGTACTTC.

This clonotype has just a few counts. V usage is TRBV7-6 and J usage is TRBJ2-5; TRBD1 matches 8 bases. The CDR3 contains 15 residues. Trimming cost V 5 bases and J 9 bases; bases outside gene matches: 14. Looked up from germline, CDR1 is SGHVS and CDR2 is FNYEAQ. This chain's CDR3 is CASSPLPTGDESQYF. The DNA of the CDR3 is TGTGCCAGCAGCCCTCTACCGACAGGGGACGAATCCCAGTACTTC.

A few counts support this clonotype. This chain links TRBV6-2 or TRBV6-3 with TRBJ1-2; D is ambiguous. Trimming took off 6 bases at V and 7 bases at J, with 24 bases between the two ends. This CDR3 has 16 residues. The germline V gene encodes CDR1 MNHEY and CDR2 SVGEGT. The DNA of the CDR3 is TGTGCCAGCAGCACACCTCAGGACTTTAAAATGGGTGGCTACACCTTC. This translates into CASSTPQDFKMGGYTF.

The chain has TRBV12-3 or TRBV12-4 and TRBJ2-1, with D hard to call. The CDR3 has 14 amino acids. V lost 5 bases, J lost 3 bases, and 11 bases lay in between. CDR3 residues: CASSPSINYNEQFF. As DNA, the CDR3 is TGTGCCAGCAGTCCCTCGATAAACTACAATGAGCAGTTCTTC.

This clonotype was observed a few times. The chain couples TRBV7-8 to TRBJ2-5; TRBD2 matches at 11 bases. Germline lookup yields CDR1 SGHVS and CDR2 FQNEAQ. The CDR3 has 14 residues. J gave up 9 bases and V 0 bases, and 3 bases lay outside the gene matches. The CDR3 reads CASSLAGTSGPQYF. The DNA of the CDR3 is TGTGCCAGCAGCTTAGCGGGGACTAGCGGACCCCAGTACTTC.

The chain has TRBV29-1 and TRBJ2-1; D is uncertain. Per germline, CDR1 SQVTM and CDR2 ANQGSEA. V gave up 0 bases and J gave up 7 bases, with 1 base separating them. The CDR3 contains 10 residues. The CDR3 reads CSVEENEQFF. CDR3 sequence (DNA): TGCAGCGTTGAAGAGAATGAGCAGTTCTTC.

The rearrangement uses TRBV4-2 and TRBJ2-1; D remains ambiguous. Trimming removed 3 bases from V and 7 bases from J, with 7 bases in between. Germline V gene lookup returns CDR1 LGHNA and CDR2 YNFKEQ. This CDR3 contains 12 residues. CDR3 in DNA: TGTGCCAGCAGCCAGACCGAAAATGAGCAGTTCTTC. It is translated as CASSQTENEQFF.

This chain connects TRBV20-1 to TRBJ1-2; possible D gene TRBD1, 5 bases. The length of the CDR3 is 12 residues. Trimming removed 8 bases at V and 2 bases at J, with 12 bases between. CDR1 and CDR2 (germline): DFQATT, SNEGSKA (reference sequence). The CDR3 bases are TGCAGTATCGGGGGGGAGAACTATGGCTACACCTTC. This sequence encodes CSIGGENYGYTF.

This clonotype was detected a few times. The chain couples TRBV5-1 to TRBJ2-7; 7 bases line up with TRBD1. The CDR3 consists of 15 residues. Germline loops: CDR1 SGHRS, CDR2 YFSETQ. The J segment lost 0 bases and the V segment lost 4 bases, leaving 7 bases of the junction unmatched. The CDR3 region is CASSPQGQFSYEQYF. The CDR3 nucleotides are TGCGCCAGCAGCCCGCAGGGACAGTTCTCCTACGAGCAGTACTTC.

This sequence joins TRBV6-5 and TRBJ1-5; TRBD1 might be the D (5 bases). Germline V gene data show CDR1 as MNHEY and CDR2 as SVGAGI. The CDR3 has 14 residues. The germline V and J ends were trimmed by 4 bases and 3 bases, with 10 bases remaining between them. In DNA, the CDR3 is TGTGCCAGCAGTTCCGGGGGACTCAATCAGCCCCAGCATTTT. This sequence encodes CASSSGGLNQPQHF.

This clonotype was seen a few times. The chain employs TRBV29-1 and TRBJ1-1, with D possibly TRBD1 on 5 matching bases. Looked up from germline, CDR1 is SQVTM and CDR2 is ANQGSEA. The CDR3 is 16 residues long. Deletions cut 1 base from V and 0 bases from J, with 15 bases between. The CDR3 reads CSVEGGALWVNTEAFF. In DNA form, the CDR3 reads TGCAGCGTTGAAGGGGGCGCGTTATGGGTGAACACTGAAGCTTTCTTT.

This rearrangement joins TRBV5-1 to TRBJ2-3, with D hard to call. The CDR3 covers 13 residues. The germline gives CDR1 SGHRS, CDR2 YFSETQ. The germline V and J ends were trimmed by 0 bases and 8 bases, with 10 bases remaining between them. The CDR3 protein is CASSLEPLSTQYF. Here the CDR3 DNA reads TGCGCCAGCAGCTTGGAACCTCTGAGTACGCAGTATTTT.

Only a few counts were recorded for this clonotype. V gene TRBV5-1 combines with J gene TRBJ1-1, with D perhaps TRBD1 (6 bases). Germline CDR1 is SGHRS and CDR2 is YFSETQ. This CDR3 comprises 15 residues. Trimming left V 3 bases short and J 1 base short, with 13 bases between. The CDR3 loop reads CASSSRGFANTEAFF. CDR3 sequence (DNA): TGCGCCAGCAGCTCTAGGGGGTTTGCGAACACTGAAGCTTTCTTT.

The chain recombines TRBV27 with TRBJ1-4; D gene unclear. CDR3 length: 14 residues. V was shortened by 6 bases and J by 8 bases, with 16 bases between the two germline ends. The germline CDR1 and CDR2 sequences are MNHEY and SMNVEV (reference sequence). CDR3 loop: CASRPAGGGEKLFF. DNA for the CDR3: TGTGCCAGCAGGCCCGCGGGCGGCGGGGAAAAACTGTTTTTT.

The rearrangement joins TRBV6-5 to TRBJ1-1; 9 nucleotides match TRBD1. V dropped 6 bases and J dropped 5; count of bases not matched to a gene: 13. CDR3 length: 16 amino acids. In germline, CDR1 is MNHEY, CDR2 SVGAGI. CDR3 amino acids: CASSSHPGQGWTEAFF. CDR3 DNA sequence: TGTGCCAGCAGCTCCCATCCGGGACAGGGATGGACTGAAGCTTTCTTT.

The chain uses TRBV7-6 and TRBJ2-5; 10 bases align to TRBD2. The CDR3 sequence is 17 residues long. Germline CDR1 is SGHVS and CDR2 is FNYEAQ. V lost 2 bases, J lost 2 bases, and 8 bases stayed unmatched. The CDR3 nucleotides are TGTGCCAGCAGCTTACGATCTAGCGGGAGAGTACAAGAGACCCAGTACTTC. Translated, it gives CASSLRSSGRVQETQYF.